This paragraph covers one TCR beta chain sequence. The antigen it recognizes is unknown. Base quality data are lacking; no much larger clone is found one base away. The time point label on this specimen signifies: neoterminal ileum biopsy at postoperative endoscopy, about 6 months after surgery. Adults with ileal or ileocolonic Crohn's disease and an indication for ileocolonic resection were eligible for inclusion. Whole ileal mucosal biopsies were stored frozen at -80°C before DNA extraction. A TRizol-based method was used to extract genomic DNA from the frozen whole biopsies, and the DNA was quantified with a NanoDrop 2000 spectrophotometer. The V end gives up 0 bases and the J end 7 bases, leaving 10 bases in the junction not matched to a gene. For CDR1 and CDR2, the germline V gene lists SGDLS and YYNGEE. The CDR3 starts with the cysteine, ends with the phenylalanine, and has 16 residues. Kept here is only the CDR3 DNA, which spans 48 bases and is read in frame from base 1.

This sample was included in a study of T cell repertoires in ileal Crohn's disease (dated by TCRdb to about 2019). Broadly, across the study: The median duration of disease was roughly 7.6 years, and at the time of surgery less than 40% of patients were active smokers. Postoperative therapy was given to about half of the patients, with thiopurines administered to under 12 patients and anti-TNF agents administered to 15 to 20 patients. The study sequenced fewer than 200 mucosal samples from roughly 60 patients, taken at several locations on the surgical specimen and at postoperative endoscopy. Running in parallel with the study was a multicentre cohort set up to find predictors of early endoscopic recurrence following ileocolonic resection. Endoscopic postoperative recurrence was defined as a Rutgeerts score above i0. M6 samples were neoterminal ileum biopsies taken at postoperative colonoscopy. A prospective multicentre cohort supplied the 55 to 60 Crohn's disease patients whose TCR repertoires were analysed. Surgery was performed for a complication in all patients, with stricturing disease in roughly 60% and penetrating disease in roughly 40%. The full study reports these points: More high-frequency clones were carried by sorted CD8 T cells than by CD4 T cells, suggesting that mucosal expansions were mainly CD8. Mucosal CD4 and CD8 T cells were sorted and sequenced only in a subgroup of patients, the size of which was not stated. A significantly higher proportion of clonal expansions was observed in active smokers at surgery than in non-smokers (about 25% vs 18%, p=0.02). Within the first year after surgery, the timing of postoperative endoscopy varied, and the median delay was almost seven months. Endoscopic recurrence was found to be associated with higher high-frequency clone percentages at surgery, and recurrence was observed in all patients with clonality above 26.8% (18/57).

For commercial TCRB immunosequencing, five hundred nanograms of biopsy DNA were submitted for each sample. CDR3 regions were amplified from genomic DNA by Adaptive Biotechnology using a two-step, amplification bias-controlled multiplex PCR. The first PCR used primers for every V and J gene segment; the second PCR added barcodes and Illumina adapters. An Illumina instrument was used to sequence the CDR3 libraries. Regarding the original processing steps: The analysis drew on both the pipelines supplied by the vendor and custom analysis of the raw data in R/Bioconductor running R version 3.3.0. Clonality, ranging from 0 to 1, was calculated as the inverse of the normalised Shannon entropy of all productive clones. High-frequency clones were defined as the share of the repertoire taken up by the top 100 clones, keeping only clones that passed a 95% confidence test. Repertoire diversity was measured with the Simpson index, and overlap between samples was measured with the Morisita-Horn index. TCRdb obtained this table from immuneACCESS and retained in-frame rearrangements with V and J assigned. These tables miss some clones; where compared with another copy, unresolved V genes account for less than half of the shortfall, and the remainder is unexplained. V and J calls and clone size are given by that table; D and trimming were obtained from the DNA. The sample yields about 11,000 clones; around 77% were counted once. The top ten clonotypes cover approximately 8% of the sample.

Material: ileal tissue. The chain links TRBV9 with TRBJ2-1; a stretch of 7 junction bases matches TRBD2. This sequence was found in an adult with Crohn's disease. The DNA is TGTGCCAGCAGCGTAGGCGGCGGGAGAGGCTTTAATGAGCAGTTCTTC. Its product reads: CASSVGGGRGFNEQFF. Where the CDR3 stops, the reference TRBV9 and TRBJ2-1 genes take over; the full variable domain is DSGVTQTPKHLITATGQRVTLRCSPRSGDLSVYWYQQSLDQGLQFLIQYYNGEERAKGNILERFSAQQFPDLHSELNLSSLELGDSALYFCASSVGGGRGFNEQFFGPGTRLTVL.